This entry lists 3 T cell receptor beta chains sequenced from one sample in a study of blood T cell repertoires in COVID-19. Assay: immunoSEQ multiplex PCR; the TCRdb copy retains only in-frame clones and omits some. The sample has 97,000 or so clones; around 90% are singletons. What was sequenced was peripheral blood. These receptors came from a man in his late teens or twenties with acute or convalescent COVID-19.

This sequence joins TRBV7-2 and TRBJ1-3; D remains ambiguous. The CDR3 is 15 residues long. Trimming pared 3 bases from V and 0 bases from J, leaving 9 bases between. Per the germline V gene, CDR1 is SGHTA and CDR2 is FQGNSA. The CDR3 loop reads CASSLVSLSGNTIYF. The CDR3 DNA sequence: TGTGCCAGCAGCTTGGTCAGTCTCTCTGGAAACACCATATATTTT.

The gene calls are TRBV6-6 and TRBJ1-5; 10 nucleotides agree with TRBD1. The CDR3 runs to 18 residues. The J segment lost 7 bases and the V segment lost 5 bases, leaving 17 bases of the junction unmatched. CDR1 MNHNY and CDR2 SVGAGI come from the germline V gene (reference sequence). In DNA form, the CDR3 reads TGTGCCAGCAGTCTAGGGGACAGGGGAAGGGCCAGGGGGCAGCCCCAGCATTTT. Protein product: CASSLGDRGRARGQPQHF.

The CDR3 region is CARSPGQLHQPQHF. CDR3 sequence (DNA): TGTGCCAGAAGTCCAGGACAGCTTCATCAGCCCCAGCATTTT. The chain couples TRBV5-3 to TRBJ1-5; tentatively, D is TRBD1 (6 bases). TRBV5-3 is known as an ORF, though its function is uncertain. The V and J ends lost 5 bases and 5 bases respectively, with 14 bases between them. The CDR3 consists of 14 residues.